The 23 T cell receptor beta chains presented below share a single source sample, sequenced in a study of cytotoxic CD8 clonotypes in ibrutinib-treated CLL. Using immunoSEQ multiplex PCR, the repertoire was profiled, and TCRdb retains in-frame clones only, with some absent. The sample shows approximately 26,000 clones, 75% to 85% of them seen only once. Material: PBMCs, obtained after 24 months of ibrutinib treatment. The source of these receptors is a human donor with chronic lymphocytic leukemia.

This chain links TRBV29-1 with TRBJ2-7, with a tentative D call TRBD1 (6 bases). Per the germline V gene, CDR1 is SQVTM and CDR2 is ANQGSEA. The V gene lost 4 bases and the J gene lost 5 bases, with 18 bases spanning the gap. The CDR3 loop spans 14 amino acids. CDR3 sequence (DNA): TGCAGCGTTGGGGGTTGGCAGGGGCTGGACGAGCAGTACTTC. It encodes CSVGGWQGLDEQYF.

The chain employs TRBV27 and TRBJ1-4; perhaps TRBD1 as D (6 bases). Between the trimmed V and J ends, which lost 5 bases and 8 bases, there was a span of 15 bases. Looked up from germline, CDR1 is MNHEY and CDR2 is SMNVEV (reference sequence). CDR3 length: 14 residues. CDR3 residues: CASSPGQFLEKLFF. The CDR3 nucleotides read TGTGCCAGCAGTCCTGGACAGTTCCTGGAAAAACTGTTTTTT.

The DNA for the CDR3 is TGTGCCAGCTCCGAGGACAGAACTAATGAAAAACTGTTTTTT. Its translation: CASSEDRTNEKLFF. The V and J genes are TRBV18 and TRBJ1-4; TRBD1 is a possible D gene (6 bases). Trimming shortened V by 6 bases and J by 1 base, and 9 bases separated the two germline ends. CDR1 and CDR2 from the germline V gene are KGHSH and LQKENI. The CDR3 has 14 residues.

This chain uses TRBV10-1 with TRBJ2-7; possible D gene TRBD2, 6 bases. Trimming pared 5 bases from V and 0 bases from J, leaving 11 bases between. CDR3 length: 14 amino acids. Per germline, CDR1 WNHNN and CDR2 SYGVQD (reference sequence). CDR3: CASSQAGSSYEQYF. CDR3 in DNA: TGCGCCAGCAGTCAAGCGGGCAGCTCCTACGAGCAGTACTTC.

The chain has TRBV27 and TRBJ1-1; maybe TRBD1 (5 bases). Germline CDR1 is MNHEY and CDR2 is SMNVEV (reference sequence). The CDR3 runs to 15 residues. Deletions cut 3 bases from V and 1 base from J, with 12 bases between. As DNA, the CDR3 is TGTGCCAGCAGTTTGAATGGGGACGGGAACACTGAAGCTTTCTTT. It encodes CASSLNGDGNTEAFF.

This clone was seen just once. J is TRBJ1-5 and V is TRBV11-2; D ambiguous. V was pared by 1 base and J by 5 bases, with 6 bases between. Germline V gives CDR1 SGHAT, CDR2 FQNNGV. CDR3 length: 13 amino acids. DNA for the CDR3: TGTGCCAGCAGCTTAGCGGGCGATCAGCCCCAGCATTTT. Residues: CASSLAGDQPQHF.

V usage is TRBV19 and J usage is TRBJ1-5; 7 bases map to TRBD1. The length of the CDR3 is 16 residues. V lost 3 bases to trimming and J lost 2 bases; unmatched junction nucleotides: 7. In germline, CDR1 is LNHDA, CDR2 SQIVND (reference sequence). CDR3 sequence reads: CASSMQTGTGNQPQHF. The CDR3 DNA is TGTGCCAGTAGTATGCAGACCGGGACAGGCAATCAGCCCCAGCATTTT.

The genes are TRBV6-6 and TRBJ2-7; 8 nucleotides line up with TRBD1. V trimming: 2 bases; J trimming: 0 bases; junction bases outside the gene matches: 6. From germline, CDR1 is MNHNY and CDR2 SVGAGI (reference sequence). The CDR3 has 16 amino acids. CDR3 sequence (DNA): TGTGCCAGCAGTTACCGGGGACAGGCGAGCTCCTACGAGCAGTACTTC. It specifies CASSYRGQASSYEQYF.

V gene TRBV6-5 combines with J gene TRBJ1-6, with a tentative D call TRBD1 (5 bases). The germline V gene encodes CDR1 MNHEY and CDR2 SVGAGI. Trimming took 7 bases from V and 10 from J, leaving 17 bases between them. This CDR3 is 14 amino acids long. For the CDR3, the DNA is TGTGCCAGCACCCCGGGGGGTGTCGGCTCACCCCTCCACTTT. Its protein is CASTPGGVGSPLHF.

This chain links TRBV5-1 with TRBJ1-2, with D perhaps TRBD1 (5 bases). V lost 5 bases, J lost 6 bases, and 14 bases lay in between. This CDR3 is built from 13 residues. Germline V gene data show CDR1 as SGHRS and CDR2 as YFSETQ. As DNA, the CDR3 is TGCGCCAGCAGTCATGGGGCGAAAGATGGCTACACCTTC. This codes for CASSHGAKDGYTF.

This chain uses TRBV27 with TRBJ2-7, with TRBD1 matching over 8 bases. CDR1 is MNHEY and CDR2 is SMNVEV in the germline V gene (reference sequence). This CDR3 comprises 12 residues. Trimming removed 5 bases from V and 6 bases from J; junction bases left unmatched: 3. CDR3 sequence (DNA): TGTGCCAGCAGTACGGACAGGGTCGAGCAGTACTTC. Translation gives CASSTDRVEQYF.

The chain combines TRBV7-8 with TRBJ2-7; D ambiguous. Germline V gene data show CDR1 as SGHVS and CDR2 as FQNEAQ. CDR3 size: 16 residues. Trimming shortened V by 0 bases and J by 3 bases, and 15 bases separated the two germline ends. CDR3 sequence (DNA): TGTGCCAGCAGCTTAGCTTATCGCCAGACGAGCTACGAGCAGTACTTC. Translation: CASSLAYRQTSYEQYF.

The gene calls are TRBV15 and TRBJ1-2; the D gene is possibly TRBD1 (5 bases). The CDR3 covers 16 residues. Trimming shortened V by 1 base and J by 4 bases, and 16 bases separated the two germline ends. The germline CDR1 and CDR2 sequences are LNHNV and YYDKDF (reference sequence). The CDR3 bases are TGTGCCACCAGCAGAGTTACAGGACCGCGGGGCTATGGCTACACCTTC. Protein sequence: CATSRVTGPRGYGYTF. Complete variable domain (other parts from reference TRBV15 and TRBJ1-2): DAMVIQNPRYQVTQFGKPVTLSCSQTLNHNVMYWYQQKSSQAPKLLFHYYDKDFNNEADTPDNFQSRRPNTSFCFLDIRSPGLGDTAMYLCATSRVTGPRGYGYTFGSGTRLTVV.

The V and J genes are TRBV30 and TRBJ1-2, with D maybe TRBD1 (5 bases). Germline V gives CDR1 GTSNPN, CDR2 SVGIG (reference sequence). The CDR3 totals 14 residues. The ends were cut back, 3 bases at V and 4 bases at J, with 15 bases in the middle. As DNA, the CDR3 is TGTGCCTGGAGGTTGCAGGGACGAACCTATGGCTACACCTTC. Residues: CAWRLQGRTYGYTF.

CDR3: CASSQDGYTGELFF. For the CDR3, the DNA is TGCGCCAGCAGCCAAGATGGATACACCGGGGAGCTGTTTTTT. The chain links TRBV4-1 to TRBJ2-2; D uncertain. V was trimmed by 0 bases and J by 3 bases, leaving 5 bases between them. CDR3 size: 14 residues. The germline V gene has CDR1 MGHRA and CDR2 YSYEKL.

The chain uses TRBV2 and TRBJ2-5, with D perhaps matching TRBD1 (6 bases). This CDR3 has 11 amino acids. Per germline, CDR1 SNHLY and CDR2 FYNNEI. The V and J ends lost 6 bases and 7 bases respectively, with 9 bases between them. The CDR3 bases are TGTGCCAGCAGCGTGACAGGGACCCAGTACTTC. It specifies CASSVTGTQYF.

J is TRBJ2-3 and V is TRBV4-2, with TRBD1 matching over 8 bases. The trim removed 0 bases at V and 1 base at J, leaving 9 bases unmatched. Germline assignment: CDR1 LGHNA and CDR2 YNFKEQ. The CDR3 runs to 18 residues. The CDR3 coding sequence is TGTGCCAGCAGCCAAGAAGAAGCAGGGGGCCTCCGCACAGATACGCAGTATTTT. This sequence encodes CASSQEEAGGLRTDTQYF.

In its sample, this clone was seen once. The chain has TRBV5-4 and TRBJ1-1; D might be TRBD1 (6 bases). The ends were cut back, 0 bases at V and 1 base at J, with 7 bases in the middle. Germline V lookup: CDR1 SGHNT, CDR2 YYREEE (reference sequence). The CDR3 contains 14 residues. CDR3 in amino acids: CASSLDRANTEAFF. In DNA, the CDR3 is TGTGCCAGCAGCTTGGACAGGGCGAACACTGAAGCTTTCTTT.

This chain uses TRBV19 with TRBJ2-1, with D tentatively TRBD1 (6 bases). This CDR3 spans 13 amino acids. V lost 6 bases and J lost 9, with 15 bases in between. In germline, CDR1 is LNHDA, CDR2 SQIVND (reference sequence). The CDR3 loop is CASRSTGFGEQFF. Here the CDR3 DNA reads TGTGCCAGTAGGTCAACAGGGTTTGGTGAGCAGTTCTTC.

V usage is TRBV10-1 and J usage is TRBJ1-2; weak D call: TRBD1 (6 bases). CDR3 length: 15 amino acids. In germline, CDR1 is WNHNN, CDR2 SYGVQD (reference sequence). Trimming left V 0 bases short and J 7 bases short, with 15 bases between. The CDR3 sequence is CASSESGRGGGGYTF. The CDR3 DNA is TGCGCCAGCAGTGAGTCCGGCAGGGGAGGAGGTGGCTACACCTTC.

CDR3 in amino acids: CASSGPNRFQYSNQPQHF. CDR3 sequence (DNA): TGTGCCAGCAGTGGGCCAAACAGGTTCCAGTATAGCAATCAGCCCCAGCATTTT. The gene calls are TRBV6-1 and TRBJ1-5; the D gene is possibly TRBD1 (5 bases). The germline gives CDR1 MNHNS, CDR2 SASEGT. This CDR3 is built from 18 residues. Trimming shortened V by 4 bases and J by 0 bases, and 19 bases separated the two germline ends.

The chain couples TRBV11-2 to TRBJ1-1; D unresolved. The CDR3 covers 14 residues. The germline V gene has CDR1 SGHAT and CDR2 FQNNGV. V was shortened by 3 bases and J by 0 bases, with 8 bases between the two germline ends. The CDR3 region has the DNA TGTGCCAGCAGCTTTGGGAGACTGAACACTGAAGCTTTCTTT. Translation: CASSFGRLNTEAFF.

The V and J genes are TRBV9 and TRBJ2-3, with D uncertain. The CDR3 covers 12 residues. V lost 2 bases, J lost 3 bases, and 4 bases lay in between. Germline V gene data show CDR1 as SGDLS and CDR2 as YYNGEE. CDR3 in DNA: TGTGCCAGCAGCGTTGGGACAGATACGCAGTATTTT. Translation: CASSVGTDTQYF.